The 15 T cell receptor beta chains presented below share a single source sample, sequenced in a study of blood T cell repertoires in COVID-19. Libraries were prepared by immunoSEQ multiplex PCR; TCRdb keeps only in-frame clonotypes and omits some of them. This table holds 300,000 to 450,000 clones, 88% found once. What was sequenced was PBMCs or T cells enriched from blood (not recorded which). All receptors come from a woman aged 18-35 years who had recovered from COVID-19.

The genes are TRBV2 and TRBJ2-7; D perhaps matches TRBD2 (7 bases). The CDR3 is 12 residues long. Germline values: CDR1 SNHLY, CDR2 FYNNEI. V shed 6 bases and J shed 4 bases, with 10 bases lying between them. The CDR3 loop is CASSEGGYEQYF. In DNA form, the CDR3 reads TGTGCCAGCAGCGAGGGGGGGTACGAGCAGTACTTC.

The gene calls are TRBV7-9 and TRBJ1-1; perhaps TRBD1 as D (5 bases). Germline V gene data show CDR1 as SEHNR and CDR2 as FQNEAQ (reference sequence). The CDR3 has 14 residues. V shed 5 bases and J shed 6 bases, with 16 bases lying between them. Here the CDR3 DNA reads TGTGCCAGCAGCAATGGGCCTCAGGGCTCTGAAGCTTTCTTT. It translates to CASSNGPQGSEAFF.

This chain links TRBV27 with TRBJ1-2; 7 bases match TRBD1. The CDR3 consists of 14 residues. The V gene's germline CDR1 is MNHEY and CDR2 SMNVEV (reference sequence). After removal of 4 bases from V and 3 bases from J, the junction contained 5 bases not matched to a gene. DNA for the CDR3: TGTGCCAGCAGTTCCGGGACAGCGTACTATGGCTACACCTTC. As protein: CASSSGTAYYGYTF.

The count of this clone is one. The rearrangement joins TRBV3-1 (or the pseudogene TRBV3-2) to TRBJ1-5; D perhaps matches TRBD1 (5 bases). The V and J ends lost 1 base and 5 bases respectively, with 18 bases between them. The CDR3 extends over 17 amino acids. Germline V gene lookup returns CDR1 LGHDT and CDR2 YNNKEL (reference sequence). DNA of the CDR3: TGTGCCAGCAGCCAAGCTAGCAGGTTCGGGGGAGATCAGCCCCAGCATTTT. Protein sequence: CASSQASRFGGDQPQHF.

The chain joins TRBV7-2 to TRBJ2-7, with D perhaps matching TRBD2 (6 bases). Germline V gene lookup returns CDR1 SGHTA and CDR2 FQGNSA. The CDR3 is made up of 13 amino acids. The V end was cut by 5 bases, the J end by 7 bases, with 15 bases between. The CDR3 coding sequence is TGTGCCAGCAGCCGACCCGGGACTGCTGAGCAGTACTTC. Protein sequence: CASSRPGTAEQYF.

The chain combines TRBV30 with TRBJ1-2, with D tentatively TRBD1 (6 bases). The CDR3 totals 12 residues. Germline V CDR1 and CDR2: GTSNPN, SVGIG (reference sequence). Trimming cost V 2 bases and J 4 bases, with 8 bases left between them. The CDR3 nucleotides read TGTGCCTGGAGTCTGGGGGCCTATGGCTACACCTTC. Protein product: CAWSLGAYGYTF. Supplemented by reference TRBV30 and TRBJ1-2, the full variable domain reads SQTIHQWPATLVQPVGSPLSLECTVEGTSNPNLYWYRQAAGRGLQLLFYSVGIGQISSEVPQNLSASRPQDRQFILSSKKLLLSDSGFYLCAWSLGAYGYTFGSGTRLTVV.

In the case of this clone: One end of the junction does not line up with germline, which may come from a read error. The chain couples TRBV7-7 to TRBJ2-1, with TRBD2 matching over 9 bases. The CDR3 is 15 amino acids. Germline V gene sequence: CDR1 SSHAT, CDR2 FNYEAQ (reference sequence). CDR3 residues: CASSPSGAEYNEQFF. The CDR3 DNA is TGTGCTAGCAGTCCTAGCGGGGCCGAGTACAATGAGCAGTTCTTC.

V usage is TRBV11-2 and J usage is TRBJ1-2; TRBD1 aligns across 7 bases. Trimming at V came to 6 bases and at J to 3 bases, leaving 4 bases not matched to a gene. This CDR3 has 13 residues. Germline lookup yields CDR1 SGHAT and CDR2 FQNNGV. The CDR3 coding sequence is TGTGCCAGCAGTTTCACAGGGGACTATGGCTACACCTTC. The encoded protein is CASSFTGDYGYTF.

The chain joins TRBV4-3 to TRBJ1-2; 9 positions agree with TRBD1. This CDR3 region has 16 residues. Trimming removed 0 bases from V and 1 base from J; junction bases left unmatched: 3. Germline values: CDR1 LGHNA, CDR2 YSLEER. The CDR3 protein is CASSQEWGQGNYGYTF. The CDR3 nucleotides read TGCGCCAGCAGCCAAGAGTGGGGACAGGGTAACTATGGCTACACCTTC.

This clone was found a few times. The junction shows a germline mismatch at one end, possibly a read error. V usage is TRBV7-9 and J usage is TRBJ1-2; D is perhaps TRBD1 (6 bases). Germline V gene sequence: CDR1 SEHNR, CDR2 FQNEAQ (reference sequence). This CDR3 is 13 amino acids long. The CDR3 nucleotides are TGTGCCAGCAGCTTAACCGAAGCCGACAGGATCTTCTTC. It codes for CASSLTEADRIFF.

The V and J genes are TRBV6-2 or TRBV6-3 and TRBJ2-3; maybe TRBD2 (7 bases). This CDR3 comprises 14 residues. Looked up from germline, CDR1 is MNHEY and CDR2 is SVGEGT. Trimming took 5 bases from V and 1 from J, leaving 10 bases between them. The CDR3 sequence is CASSVGGRTDTQYF. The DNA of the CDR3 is TGTGCCAGCAGTGTGGGGGGGCGCACAGATACGCAGTATTTT.

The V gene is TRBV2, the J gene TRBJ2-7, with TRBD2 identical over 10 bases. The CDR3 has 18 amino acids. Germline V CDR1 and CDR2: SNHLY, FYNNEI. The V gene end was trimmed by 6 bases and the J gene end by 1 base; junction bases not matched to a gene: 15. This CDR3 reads CASRQLGSGTSVSYEQYF. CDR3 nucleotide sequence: TGTGCCAGCAGGCAACTCGGATCCGGGACTAGCGTATCCTACGAGCAGTACTTC.

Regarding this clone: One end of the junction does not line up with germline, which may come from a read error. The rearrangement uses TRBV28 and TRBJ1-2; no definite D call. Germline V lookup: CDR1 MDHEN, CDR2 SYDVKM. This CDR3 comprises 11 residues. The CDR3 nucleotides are TGTGCCAGCGGCAGGCGATACCAATCTTTCTTC. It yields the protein CASGRRYQSFF.

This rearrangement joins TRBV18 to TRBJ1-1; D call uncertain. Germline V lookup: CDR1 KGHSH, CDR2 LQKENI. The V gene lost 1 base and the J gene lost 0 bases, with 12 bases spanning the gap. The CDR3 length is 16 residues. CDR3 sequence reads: CASSPQSGLLNTEAFF. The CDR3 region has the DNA TGTGCCAGCTCACCACAATCGGGGTTGCTGAACACTGAAGCTTTCTTT.

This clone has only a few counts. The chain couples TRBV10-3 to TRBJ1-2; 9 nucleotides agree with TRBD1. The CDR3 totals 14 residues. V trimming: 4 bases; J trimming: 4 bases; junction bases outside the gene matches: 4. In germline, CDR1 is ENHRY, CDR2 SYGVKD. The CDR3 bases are TGTGCCATCAGTGGGACAGGGGCCTTCTATGGCTACACCTTC. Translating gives CAISGTGAFYGYTF.